This T cell receptor (beta chain) was recorded in a study of shared T cell receptors in the human thymus. The germline V gene encodes CDR1 SQVTM and CDR2 ANQGSEA. V was shortened by 1 base and J by 0 bases, with 18 bases between the two germline ends. This CDR3 is 17 amino acids long. Produced via immunoSEQ multiplex PCR; TCRdb's table is partial and in-frame only. This table holds under 450,000 clones, around 93% found once. This chain links TRBV29-1 with TRBJ1-1; D is perhaps TRBD1 (6 bases). Material: thymocytes. This receptor was obtained from a human donor. The CDR3 here is CSVEGSGDTPMNTEAFF. DNA of the CDR3: TGCAGCGTTGAAGGGAGTGGGGACACTCCCATGAACACTGAAGCTTTCTTT.